Shown below are 2 T cell receptor beta chains from a single sample sequenced in a study of blood T cells in healthy people across ages (dated by TCRdb to the mid-2010s). The library was generated by 5' RACE. The sequencer was an Illumina HiSeq 2500. A second roughly 6 to 12 cycle PCR used a sample-barcoded 5' primer and a J-beta primer mix. The public reads were reprocessed in TCRdb via fastp at Q25 and MiXCR, keeping in-frame beta chains. Every CDR3 protein is listed once, alongside the most common genes and DNA of its rows. The sample contains around 800,000 distinct CDR3 sequences, 62% of them found a single time. The ten largest clones add up to 28% of the sample. The sequenced sample consisted of blood. Receptors were obtained from a man in his thirties or forties in good health.

This clonotype is medium-sized by share. This chain connects TRBV3-1 to TRBJ2-7; unclear D gene. Trimming left V 4 bases short and J 6 bases short, with 16 bases between. The germline V gene has CDR1 LGHDT and CDR2 YNNKEL (reference sequence). The CDR3 is 14 residues long. The CDR3, as DNA: TGTGCCAGCAGCCGCGAGCACGAGAGGTCCGAGCAGTACTTC. This encodes CASSREHERSEQYF.

The rearrangement links TRBV25-1 to TRBJ2-1, with 8 bases lining up with TRBD1. V trimming: 8 bases; J trimming: 6 bases; junction bases outside the gene matches: 9. Germline CDR1 and CDR2: MGHDK and SYGVNS. CDR3 length: 14 amino acids. CDR3 bases: TGTGCCAGCGGGCGGCAAGACAGGGGCAATGAGCAGTTCTTC. Amino acid sequence: CASGRQDRGNEQFF.